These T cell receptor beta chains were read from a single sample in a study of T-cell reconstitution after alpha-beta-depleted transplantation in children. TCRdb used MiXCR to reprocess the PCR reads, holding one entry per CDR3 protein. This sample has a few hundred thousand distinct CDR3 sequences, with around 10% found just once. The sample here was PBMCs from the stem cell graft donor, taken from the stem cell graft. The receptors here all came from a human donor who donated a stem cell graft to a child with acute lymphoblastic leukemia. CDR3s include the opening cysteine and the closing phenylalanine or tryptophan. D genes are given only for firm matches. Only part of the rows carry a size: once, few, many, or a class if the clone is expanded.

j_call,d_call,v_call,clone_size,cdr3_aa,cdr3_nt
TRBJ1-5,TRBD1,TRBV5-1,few,CASSLVQGGPQHF,TGCGCCAGCAGCTTGGTGCAGGGGGGGCCCCAGCATTTT
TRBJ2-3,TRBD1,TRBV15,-,CATSRTRGTGTTDTQYF,TGTGCCACCAGCAGAACCCGCGGGACAGGGACCACAGATACGCAGTATTTT
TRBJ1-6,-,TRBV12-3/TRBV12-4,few,CASSLGGYNSPLHF,TGTGCCAGCAGTTTAGGAGGGTATAATTCACCCCTCCACTTT
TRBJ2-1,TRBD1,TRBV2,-,CASSVDRGRNNEQFF,TGTGCCAGCAGTGTCGATAGGGGGCGTAACAATGAGCAGTTCTTC
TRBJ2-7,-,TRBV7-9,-,CASSPGFAYEQYF,TGTGCCAGCAGCCCCGGTTTCGCCTACGAGCAGTACTTC
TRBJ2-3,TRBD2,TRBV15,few,CATSRGTSGDTDTQYF,TGTGCCACCAGCAGAGGGACTAGCGGAGACACAGATACGCAGTATTTT
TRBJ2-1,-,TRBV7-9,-,CASSLGMGRNEQFF,TGTGCCAGCAGCTTAGGAATGGGGCGGAATGAGCAGTTCTTC
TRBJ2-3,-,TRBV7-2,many,CASSPGLGDTDTQYF,TGTGCCAGCAGCCCCGGGCTTGGGGACACAGATACGCAGTATTTT
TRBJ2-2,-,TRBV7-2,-,CASSFTLPRTGGELFF,TGTGCCAGCAGCTTTACGCTCCCAAGGACGGGCGGGGAGCTGTTTTTT
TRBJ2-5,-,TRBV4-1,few,CASSQPTGGGQETQYF,TGCGCCAGCAGCCAACCGACAGGAGGGGGCCAAGAGACCCAGTACTTC
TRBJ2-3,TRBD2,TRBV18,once,CASSPFPAGGATDTQYF,TGTGCCAGCTCACCTTTCCCAGCGGGAGGCGCCACAGATACGCAGTATTTT
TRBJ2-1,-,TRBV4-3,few,CASSQDLQVGRNEQFF,TGCGCCAGCAGCCAAGATTTACAGGTGGGGAGAAATGAGCAGTTCTTC
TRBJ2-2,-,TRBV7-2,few,CASSLLGGGGTGELFF,TGTGCCAGCAGCTTGCTTGGGGGAGGCGGCACCGGGGAGCTGTTTTTT
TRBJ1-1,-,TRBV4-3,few,CASSQVQEQYTEAFF,TGCGCCAGCAGCCAAGTACAGGAGCAGTACACTGAAGCTTTCTTT
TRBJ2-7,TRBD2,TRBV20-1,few,CSARDTGRGYDEQYF,TGCAGTGCTAGAGATACCGGGAGGGGGTACGACGAGCAGTACTTC
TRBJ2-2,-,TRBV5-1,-,CASSFSGDTGELFF,TGCGCCAGCAGCTTTTCAGGAGACACCGGGGAGCTGTTTTTT
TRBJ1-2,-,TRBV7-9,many,CASSLGSLGNYGYTF,TGTGCCAGCAGCTTAGGCTCACTCGGGAACTATGGCTACACCTTC
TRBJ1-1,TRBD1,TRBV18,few,CASSLSTGLDTEAFF,TGTGCCAGCTCATTGTCGACAGGGTTGGACACTGAAGCTTTCTTT
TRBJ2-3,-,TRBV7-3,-,CASRAVTDTQYF,TGTGCCAGCAGGGCCGTCACAGATACGCAGTATTTT
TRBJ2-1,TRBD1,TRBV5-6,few,CASSLGQGSVEQFF,TGTGCCAGCAGCCTCGGACAGGGCAGCGTTGAGCAGTTCTTC
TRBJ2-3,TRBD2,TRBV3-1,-,CASSPWRETDTQYF,TGTGCCAGCAGCCCGTGGCGGGAGACAGATACGCAGTATTTT
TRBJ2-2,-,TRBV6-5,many,CASSYSWRGTVTGELFF,TGTGCCAGCAGTTACTCGTGGCGGGGCACGGTCACCGGGGAGCTGTTTTTT
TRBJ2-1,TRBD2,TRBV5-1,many,CASSLGGTSAYNEQFF,TGCGCCAGCAGCTTGGGAGGGACTAGCGCGTACAATGAGCAGTTCTTC
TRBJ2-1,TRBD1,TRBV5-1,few,CASRAPSTGEISYNEQFF,TGCGCCAGCAGGGCCCCCTCGACAGGGGAAATAAGCTACAATGAGCAGTTCTTC